Below, 15 T cell receptor beta chains from the same sample are listed, as sequenced in a study of T cell responses to AZD1222 COVID-19 vaccine. Clones were read by immunoSEQ multiplex PCR, and TCRdb kept only the in-frame ones, dropping some. The sample gives 95,000 to 100,000 clones, more than 85% of which show up once; about 17% is in the top ten. The sample was peripheral blood, taken on day 0 of AZD1222 vaccination. These receptors were collected from an adult in good health.

The chain links TRBV7-9 to TRBJ2-5; possibly TRBD2 for D (5 bases). The V gene's germline CDR1 is SEHNR and CDR2 FQNEAQ (reference sequence). There are 14 residues in the CDR3. V dropped 5 bases and J dropped 0 bases, with 10 bases sitting between them. Written as DNA, the CDR3 is TGTGCCAGCAGCCCGAGGGAGTACCAAGAGACCCAGTACTTC. It yields the protein CASSPREYQETQYF. Full variable domain (outside the CDR3, taken from reference TRBV7-9 and TRBJ2-5): DTGVSQNPRHKITKRGQNVTFRCDPISEHNRLYWYRQTLGQGPEFLTYFQNEAQLEKSRLLSDRFSAERPKGSFSTLEIQRTEQGDSAMYLCASSPREYQETQYFGPGTRLLVL.

This clone was seen just once. This chain joins TRBV30 and TRBJ2-5, with D maybe TRBD2 (5 bases). Germline loops: CDR1 GTSNPN, CDR2 SVGIG (reference sequence). Trimming took off 2 bases at V and 5 bases at J, with 9 bases between the two ends. This CDR3 has 12 residues. The CDR3 DNA follows: TGTGCCTGGAGTTCGGGGTGGGAGACCCAGTACTTC. Translation gives CAWSSGWETQYF.

The chain uses TRBV7-9 and TRBJ2-3; the D gene is possibly TRBD2 (6 bases). V dropped 1 base and J dropped 7 bases, with 9 bases sitting between them. Germline CDR1 and CDR2: SEHNR and FQNEAQ (reference sequence). The CDR3 has 13 amino acids. CDR3: CASSLVGTHTQYF. CDR3 nucleotides: TGTGCCAGCAGCTTAGTAGGGACTCATACGCAGTATTTT. Full variable domain (outside the CDR3, taken from reference TRBV7-9 and TRBJ2-3): DTGVSQNPRHKITKRGQNVTFRCDPISEHNRLYWYRQTLGQGPEFLTYFQNEAQLEKSRLLSDRFSAERPKGSFSTLEIQRTEQGDSAMYLCASSLVGTHTQYFGPGTRLTVL.

This chain links TRBV27 with TRBJ1-2; 7 bases agree with TRBD1. From germline, CDR1 is MNHEY and CDR2 SMNVEV (reference sequence). The CDR3 has 15 residues. Trimming cost V 5 bases and J 7 bases; bases outside gene matches: 13. The CDR3 region is CASSTSGQIVAGYTF. CDR3 DNA sequence: TGTGCCAGCAGTACATCGGGACAGATAGTAGCTGGCTACACCTTC.

J is TRBJ1-1 and V is TRBV4-2; D gene uncertain. Trimming removed 1 base from V and 2 bases from J, with 11 bases in between. CDR1 LGHNA and CDR2 YNFKEQ come from the germline V gene. CDR3 length equals 15 residues. CDR3 in amino acids: CASSQVGITNTEAFF. Written as DNA, the CDR3 is TGTGCCAGCAGCCAAGTAGGGATCACTAACACTGAAGCTTTCTTT.

As regards this clone: This sample also contains other DNA sequences that code for the same CDR3. The CDR3 is CASSLQGAGEKLFF. The CDR3 DNA is TGTGCCAGCAGCCTACAGGGGGCGGGTGAAAAACTGTTTTTT. The chain is built from TRBV5-4 and TRBJ1-4, with TRBD1 identical over 9 bases. The CDR3 sequence is 14 residues long. The germline CDR1 and CDR2 sequences are SGHNT and YYREEE (reference sequence). With V trimmed by 4 bases and J by 7 bases, 5 bases remained unmatched.

In its sample, this clone was seen once. The rearrangement joins TRBV24-1 to TRBJ2-1, with 10 bases that match TRBD2. The CDR3 has 17 residues. Losses at the gene ends were 5 bases for V and 7 bases for J; bases not matched to a gene: 13. Germline CDR1 is KGHDR and CDR2 is SFDVKD. CDR3 DNA: TGTGCCACCAGTGGTGGCTCTAGCGGGAGAACGATAAATGAGCAGTTCTTC. Translation: CATSGGSSGRTINEQFF.

The rearrangement links TRBV21-1 to TRBJ1-2; the table's D call, TRBD1, has no DNA check behind it. TRBV21-1 is shown as a pseudogene. This CDR3 contains 16 residues. This CDR3 is CASSKGPSTANYGYTF. The CDR3 coding sequence is TGTGCCAGCAGCAAAGGGCCCTCGACAGCTAACTATGGCTACACCTTC.

The rearrangement links TRBV6-1 to TRBJ1-2; D is undetermined. Germline V CDR1 and CDR2: MNHNS, SASEGT. Trimming cost V 0 bases and J 8 bases, with 16 bases left between them. There are 15 residues in the CDR3. The CDR3 is CASSEAITAAGGYTF. The DNA for the CDR3 is TGTGCCAGCAGTGAAGCAATCACGGCGGCGGGGGGCTACACCTTC.

The chain combines TRBV6-5 with TRBJ2-7; 8 bases line up with TRBD1. The ends lost 10 bases at V and 2 bases at J; junction bases unmatched: 4. The CDR3 has 12 residues. Germline V CDR1 and CDR2: MNHEY, SVGAGI. CDR3 coding DNA: TGTGCCACCGGACAGGGTCCCTACGAGCAGTACTTC. Its protein product is CATGQGPYEQYF.

The rearrangement links TRBV4-1 to TRBJ1-1, with 7 bases aligning to TRBD1. Trimming took 4 bases from V and 0 from J; bases not matched to a gene: 2. Looked up from germline, CDR1 is MGHRA and CDR2 is YSYEKL. This CDR3 contains 14 residues. CDR3 sequence: CASSPTGVNTEAFF. The CDR3 coding sequence is TGCGCCAGCAGCCCTACAGGGGTGAACACTGAAGCTTTCTTT.

The CDR3 sequence: CASSLRLGWGDEQFF. CDR3 coding DNA: TGTGCCAGCAGCTTAAGACTAGGTTGGGGCGATGAGCAGTTCTTC. This sequence joins TRBV7-3 and TRBJ2-1; tentative D call: TRBD2 (6 bases). Trimming stripped 1 base from V and 8 bases from J, with 15 bases between. The CDR3 has 15 residues. Per germline, CDR1 SGHTA and CDR2 FQGTGA.

The gene calls are TRBV4-1 and TRBJ2-1; D is perhaps TRBD2 (6 bases). The V gene lost 9 bases and the J gene lost 0 bases, with 18 bases spanning the gap. The CDR3 is made up of 16 amino acids. Germline V gene data show CDR1 as MGHRA and CDR2 as YSYEKL. The CDR3 nucleotides are TGCGCCAGTGACAGAGGGCGGGGAAGCTCCTACAATGAGCAGTTCTTC. It codes for CASDRGRGSSYNEQFF.

The chain couples TRBV11-2 to TRBJ2-4; 7 bases are shared with TRBD1. Germline CDR1 SGHAT, CDR2 FQNNGV. Germline trimming cut 3 bases from V and 3 bases from J; bases unmatched to any gene: 5. The CDR3 has 15 residues. The CDR3: CASSFSGTDKNIQYF. The CDR3 DNA reads as TGTGCCAGCAGCTTTTCCGGGACAGACAAAAACATTCAGTACTTC. Drawing the rest from reference TRBV11-2 and TRBJ2-4, the complete variable domain is EAGVAQSPRYKIIEKRQSVAFWCNPISGHATLYWYQQILGQGPKLLIQFQNNGVVDDSQLPKDRFSAERLKGVDSTLKIQPAKLEDSAVYLCASSFSGTDKNIQYFGAGTRLSVL.

There are a few counts of this clone. This sample also contains other DNA sequences that code for the same CDR3. The V gene is TRBV4-2, the J gene TRBJ1-3; a weak D match, TRBD1 (5 bases). Between the trimmed V and J ends, which lost 0 bases and 0 bases, there was a span of 9 bases. The CDR3 totals 16 residues. The V gene's germline CDR1 is LGHNA and CDR2 YNFKEQ. In DNA, the CDR3 is TGTGCCAGCAGCCAAGACCAGGGTTACTCTGGAAACACCATATATTTT. Translated, it gives CASSQDQGYSGNTIYF.